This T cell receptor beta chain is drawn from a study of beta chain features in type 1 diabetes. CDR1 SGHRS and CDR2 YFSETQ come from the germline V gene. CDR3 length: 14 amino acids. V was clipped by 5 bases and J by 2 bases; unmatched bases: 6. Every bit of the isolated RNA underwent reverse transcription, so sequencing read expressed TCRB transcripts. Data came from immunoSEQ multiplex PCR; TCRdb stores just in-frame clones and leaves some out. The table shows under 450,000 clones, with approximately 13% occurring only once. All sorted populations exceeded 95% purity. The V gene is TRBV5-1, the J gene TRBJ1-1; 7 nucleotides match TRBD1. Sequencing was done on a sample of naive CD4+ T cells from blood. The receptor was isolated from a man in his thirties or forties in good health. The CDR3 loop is CASRTGDPNTEAFF. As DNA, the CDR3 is TGCGCCAGCAGAACAGGGGACCCTAACACTGAAGCTTTCTTT.